What follows describes a single TCR beta chain. The data were taken from a study of cytomegalovirus exposure and HLA in healthy donors. Trimming took 4 bases from V and 1 from J; bases not matched to a gene: 2. CDR3 size: 15 residues. CDR1 is ENHRY, CDR2 SYGVKD, per germline. With 60 Vbeta and 13 Jbeta primers, the PCR was carried out. Repertoires were generated with immunoSEQ multiplex PCR, while TCRdb's copy carries only in-frame clones and drops some. Of around 110,000 clones listed, 9% to 10% are singletons. What was sequenced was PBMCs. The TCR sequence derives from a man under 40 in good health and CMV-seronegative. This rearrangement joins TRBV10-3 to TRBJ2-7, with TRBD2 matching 12 bases. CDR3 in amino acids: CAISGGTSGSYEQYF. Here the CDR3 DNA reads TGTGCCATCAGTGGCGGGACTAGCGGGTCCTACGAGCAGTACTTC.